The clone carrying this T cell receptor beta chain was detected a few times. Its antigen is not known. This CDR3 is built from 14 residues. Germline V gene sequence: CDR1 SGHNT, CDR2 YYREEE (reference sequence). V lost 4 bases to trimming and J lost 3 bases, with 10 bases between them. This record belongs to a study of beta chain features in type 1 diabetes. The study's findings and limits: For cells with high TCR expression, cDNA sequencing could yield over-representation. TCRB rearrangement may or may not be influenced by HLA type; here this remained unresolved. A pattern of fewer insertions and more deletions at VDJ junctions was seen in type 1 diabetes patients.

Sorting of CD4+ naive, central memory, regulatory and stem cell-like memory cells was performed via CD45RO/CCR7/CD25/CD127/CD95/CD27. The entirety of the isolated RNA underwent reverse transcription, so expressed TCRB transcripts were sequenced. Measured with immunoSEQ multiplex PCR; TCRdb has only the in-frame clones, and not every one. The table records 300,000 to 400,000 clones, roughly 12% of them present only once. Sample: naive CD4+ T cells from blood. This sequence was found in a man aged 18 to 35 in good health. The chain employs TRBV5-4 and TRBJ2-2; D unclear. CDR3 coding DNA: TGTGCCAGCAGCCTCCCGACACACACCGGGGAGCTGTTTTTT. Translation gives CASSLPTHTGELFF.